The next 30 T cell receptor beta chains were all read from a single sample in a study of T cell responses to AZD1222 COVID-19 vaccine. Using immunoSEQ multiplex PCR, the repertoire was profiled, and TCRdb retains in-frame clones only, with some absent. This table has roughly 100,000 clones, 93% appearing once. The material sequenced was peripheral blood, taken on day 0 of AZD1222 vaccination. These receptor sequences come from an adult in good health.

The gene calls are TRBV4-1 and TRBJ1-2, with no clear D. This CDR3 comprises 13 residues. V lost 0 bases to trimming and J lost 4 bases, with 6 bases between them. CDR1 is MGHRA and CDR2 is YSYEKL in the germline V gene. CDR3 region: CASSQDGSYGYTF. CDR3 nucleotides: TGCGCCAGCAGCCAAGACGGCAGCTATGGCTACACCTTC.

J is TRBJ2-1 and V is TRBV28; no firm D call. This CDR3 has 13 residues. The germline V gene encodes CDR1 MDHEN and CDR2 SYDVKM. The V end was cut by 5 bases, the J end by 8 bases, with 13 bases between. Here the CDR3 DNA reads TGTGCCAGCAGTACGCGACTTGTCCATGAGCAGTTCTTC. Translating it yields CASSTRLVHEQFF.

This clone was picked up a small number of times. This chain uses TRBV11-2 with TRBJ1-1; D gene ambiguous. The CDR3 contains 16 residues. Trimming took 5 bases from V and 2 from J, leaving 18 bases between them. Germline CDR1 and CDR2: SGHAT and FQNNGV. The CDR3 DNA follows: TGTGCCAGCAGCGGGTCCGGGGTTTCGTACAACACTGAAGCTTTCTTT. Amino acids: CASSGSGVSYNTEAFF.

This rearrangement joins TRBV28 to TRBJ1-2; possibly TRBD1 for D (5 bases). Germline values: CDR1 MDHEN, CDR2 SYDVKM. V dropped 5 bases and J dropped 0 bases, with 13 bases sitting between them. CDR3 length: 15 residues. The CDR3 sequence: CASSPGIRANYGYTF. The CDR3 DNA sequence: TGTGCCAGCAGTCCGGGGATCAGGGCTAACTATGGCTACACCTTC.

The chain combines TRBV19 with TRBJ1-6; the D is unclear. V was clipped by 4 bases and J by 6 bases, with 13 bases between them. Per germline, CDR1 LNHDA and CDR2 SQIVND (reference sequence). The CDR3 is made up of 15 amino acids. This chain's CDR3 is CASSTDPGANSPLHF. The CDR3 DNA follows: TGTGCCAGTAGTACCGATCCGGGCGCTAATTCACCCCTCCACTTT.

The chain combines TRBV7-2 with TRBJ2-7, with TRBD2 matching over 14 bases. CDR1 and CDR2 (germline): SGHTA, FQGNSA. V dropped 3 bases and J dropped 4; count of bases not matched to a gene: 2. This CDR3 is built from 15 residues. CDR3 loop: CASSFGTSGSYEQYF. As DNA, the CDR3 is TGTGCCAGCAGCTTCGGGACTAGCGGGAGTTACGAGCAGTACTTC.

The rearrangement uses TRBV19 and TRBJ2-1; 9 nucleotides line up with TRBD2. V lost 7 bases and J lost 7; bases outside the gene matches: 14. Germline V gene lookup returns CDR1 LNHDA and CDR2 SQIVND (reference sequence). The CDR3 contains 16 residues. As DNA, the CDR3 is TGTGCCAGTACCAGAGGAATAGCGGGAGCAAAAAATGAGCAGTTCTTC. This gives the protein CASTRGIAGAKNEQFF.

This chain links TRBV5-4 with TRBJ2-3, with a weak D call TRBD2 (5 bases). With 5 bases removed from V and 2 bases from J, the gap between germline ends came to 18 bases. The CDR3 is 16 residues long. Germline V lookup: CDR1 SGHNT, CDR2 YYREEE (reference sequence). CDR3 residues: CASSPSRAEYTDTQYF. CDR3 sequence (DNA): TGTGCCAGCAGTCCAAGCCGAGCGGAGTACACAGATACGCAGTATTTT.

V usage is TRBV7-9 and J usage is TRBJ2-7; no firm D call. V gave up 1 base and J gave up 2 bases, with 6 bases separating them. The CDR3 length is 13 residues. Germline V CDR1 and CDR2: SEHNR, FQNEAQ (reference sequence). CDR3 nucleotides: TGTGCCAGCAGCTTAGGTGCGCCCTACGAGCAGTACTTC. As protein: CASSLGAPYEQYF.

CDR3 in DNA: TGCGCCAGCAGCCAAAAAGTCGGCGGAATGAACACTGAAGCTTTCTTT. Protein product: CASSQKVGGMNTEAFF. The chain has TRBV4-1 and TRBJ1-1; D not certain. The germline gives CDR1 MGHRA, CDR2 YSYEKL. The CDR3 is made up of 16 amino acids. V lost 2 bases and J 0 bases, leaving 13 bases between the germline ends.

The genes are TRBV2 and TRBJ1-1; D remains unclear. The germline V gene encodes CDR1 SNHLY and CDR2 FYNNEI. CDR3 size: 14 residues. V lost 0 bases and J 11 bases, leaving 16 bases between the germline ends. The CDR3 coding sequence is TGTGCCAGCAGTGAAGCGCATGGGGTAGGTCGGGCTTTCTTT. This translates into CASSEAHGVGRAFF.

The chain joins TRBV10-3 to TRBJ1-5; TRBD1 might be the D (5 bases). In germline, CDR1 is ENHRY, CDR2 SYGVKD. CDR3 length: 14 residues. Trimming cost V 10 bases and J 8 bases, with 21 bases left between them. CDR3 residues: CATAPREGREPQHF. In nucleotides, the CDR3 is TGTGCCACAGCCCCCAGGGAGGGGAGGGAGCCCCAGCATTTT.

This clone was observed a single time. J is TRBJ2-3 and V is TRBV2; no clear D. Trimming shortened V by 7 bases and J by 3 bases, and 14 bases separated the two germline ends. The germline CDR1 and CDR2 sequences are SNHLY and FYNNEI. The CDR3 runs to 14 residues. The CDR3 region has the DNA TGTGCCAGCACCCAAGGGCTGGCTACAGATACGCAGTATTTT. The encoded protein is CASTQGLATDTQYF.

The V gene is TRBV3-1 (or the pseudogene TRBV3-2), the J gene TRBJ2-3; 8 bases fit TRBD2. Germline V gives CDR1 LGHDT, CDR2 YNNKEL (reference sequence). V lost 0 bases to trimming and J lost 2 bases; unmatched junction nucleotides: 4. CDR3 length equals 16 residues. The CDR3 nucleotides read TGTGCCAGCAGCCAAGATGCCGGGAGGGCCACAGATACGCAGTATTTT. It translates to CASSQDAGRATDTQYF.

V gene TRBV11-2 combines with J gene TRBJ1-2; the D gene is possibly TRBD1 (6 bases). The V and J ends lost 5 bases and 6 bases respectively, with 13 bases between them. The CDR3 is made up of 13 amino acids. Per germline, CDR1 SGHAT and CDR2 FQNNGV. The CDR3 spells CASSRYRENGYTF. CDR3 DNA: TGTGCCAGCAGCCGATACAGGGAGAATGGCTACACCTTC.

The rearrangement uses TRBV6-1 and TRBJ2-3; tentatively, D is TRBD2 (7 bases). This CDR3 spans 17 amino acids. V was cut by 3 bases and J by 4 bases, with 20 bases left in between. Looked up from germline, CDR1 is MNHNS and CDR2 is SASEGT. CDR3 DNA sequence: TGTGCCAGCAGTGACGAAATCGGGGGAGGGGGGTCAGATACGCAGTATTTT. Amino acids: CASSDEIGGGGSDTQYF.

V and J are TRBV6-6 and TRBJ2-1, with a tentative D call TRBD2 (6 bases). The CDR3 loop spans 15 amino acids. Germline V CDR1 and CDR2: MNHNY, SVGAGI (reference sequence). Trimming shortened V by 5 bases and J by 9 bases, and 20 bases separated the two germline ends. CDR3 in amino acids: CASSLAFMGGSEQFF. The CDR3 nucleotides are TGTGCCAGCAGTCTAGCGTTTATGGGGGGAAGTGAGCAGTTCTTC.

As DNA, the CDR3 is TGCGCCAGCAGCGACCGGGACAGGGGGAATGAAAAACTGTTTTTT. Translated: CASSDRDRGNEKLFF. The chain joins TRBV5-1 to TRBJ1-4; the match to TRBD1 covers 11 bases. This CDR3 is built from 15 residues. After removal of 4 bases from V and 5 bases from J, the junction contained 4 bases not matched to a gene. Germline V gene sequence: CDR1 SGHRS, CDR2 YFSETQ.

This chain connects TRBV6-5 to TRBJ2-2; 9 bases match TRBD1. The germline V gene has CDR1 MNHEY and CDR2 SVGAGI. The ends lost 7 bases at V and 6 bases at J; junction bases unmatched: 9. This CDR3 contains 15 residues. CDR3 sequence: CASTRTGEVAGELFF. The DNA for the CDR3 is TGTGCCAGCACTCGGACAGGGGAAGTTGCCGGGGAGCTGTTTTTT.

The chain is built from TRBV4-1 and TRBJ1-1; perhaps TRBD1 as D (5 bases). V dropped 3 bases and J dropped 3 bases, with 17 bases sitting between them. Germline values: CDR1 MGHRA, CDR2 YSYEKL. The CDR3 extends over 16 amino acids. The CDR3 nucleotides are TGCGCCAGCAGCCACCGACCCGGGGGAGAGGACACTGAAGCTTTCTTT. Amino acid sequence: CASSHRPGGEDTEAFF.

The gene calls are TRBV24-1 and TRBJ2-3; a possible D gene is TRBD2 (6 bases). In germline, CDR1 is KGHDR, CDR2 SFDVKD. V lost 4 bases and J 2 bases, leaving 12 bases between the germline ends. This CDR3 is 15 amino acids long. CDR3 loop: CATSDRDSNTDTQYF. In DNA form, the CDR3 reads TGTGCCACCAGTGACCGGGACTCAAACACAGATACGCAGTATTTT.

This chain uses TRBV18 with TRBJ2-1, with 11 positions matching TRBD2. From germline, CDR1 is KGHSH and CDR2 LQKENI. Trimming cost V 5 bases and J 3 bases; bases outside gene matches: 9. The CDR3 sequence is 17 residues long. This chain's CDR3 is CASSYRATSGSYNEQFF. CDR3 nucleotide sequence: TGTGCCAGCTCATACAGGGCTACTAGCGGGAGCTACAATGAGCAGTTCTTC.

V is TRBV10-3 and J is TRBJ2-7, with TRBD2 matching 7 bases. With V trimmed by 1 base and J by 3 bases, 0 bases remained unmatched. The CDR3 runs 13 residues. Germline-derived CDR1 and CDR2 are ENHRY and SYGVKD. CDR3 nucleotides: TGTGCCATCAGTGAGTTAGCGGGCTACGAGCAGTACTTC. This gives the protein CAISELAGYEQYF.

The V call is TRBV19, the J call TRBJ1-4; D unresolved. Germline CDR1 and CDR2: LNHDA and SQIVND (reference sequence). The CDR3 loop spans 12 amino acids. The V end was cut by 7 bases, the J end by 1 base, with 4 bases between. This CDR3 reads CASKGTNEKLFF. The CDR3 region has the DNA TGTGCCAGTAAAGGAACTAATGAAAAACTGTTTTTT.

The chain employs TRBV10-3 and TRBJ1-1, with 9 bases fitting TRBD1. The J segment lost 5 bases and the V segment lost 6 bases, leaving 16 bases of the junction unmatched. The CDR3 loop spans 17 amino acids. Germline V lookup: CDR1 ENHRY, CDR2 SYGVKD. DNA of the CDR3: TGTGCCATCAGATCCCAACAGGGGGCTGGTCGTTGGACTGAAGCTTTCTTT. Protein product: CAIRSQQGAGRWTEAFF.

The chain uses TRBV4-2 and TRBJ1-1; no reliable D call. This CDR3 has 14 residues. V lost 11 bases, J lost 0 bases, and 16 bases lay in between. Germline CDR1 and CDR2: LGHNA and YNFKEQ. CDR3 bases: TGTGCCTGCTCCGATCCCGGGGTGAACACTGAAGCTTTCTTT. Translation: CACSDPGVNTEAFF.

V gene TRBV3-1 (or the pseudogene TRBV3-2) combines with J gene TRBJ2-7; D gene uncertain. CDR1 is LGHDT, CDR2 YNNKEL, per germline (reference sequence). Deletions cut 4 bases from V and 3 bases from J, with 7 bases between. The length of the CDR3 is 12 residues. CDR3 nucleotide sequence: TGTGCCAGCAGCCGAGGCGGCTACGAGCAGTACTTC. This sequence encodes CASSRGGYEQYF.

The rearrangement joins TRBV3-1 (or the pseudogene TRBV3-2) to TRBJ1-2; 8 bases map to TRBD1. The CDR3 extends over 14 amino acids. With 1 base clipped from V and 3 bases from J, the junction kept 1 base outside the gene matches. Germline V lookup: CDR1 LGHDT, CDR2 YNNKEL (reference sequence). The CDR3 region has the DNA TGTGCCAGCAGCCAAGGACAGGGGCACTATGGCTACACCTTC. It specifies CASSQGQGHYGYTF.

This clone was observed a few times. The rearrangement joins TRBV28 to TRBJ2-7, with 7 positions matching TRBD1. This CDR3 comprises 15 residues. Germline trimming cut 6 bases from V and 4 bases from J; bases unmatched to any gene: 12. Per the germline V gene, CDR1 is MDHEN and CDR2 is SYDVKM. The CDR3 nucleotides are TGTGCCAGCAGGCCTCTGGGGGACAGCCATTACGAGCAGTACTTC. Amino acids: CASRPLGDSHYEQYF.

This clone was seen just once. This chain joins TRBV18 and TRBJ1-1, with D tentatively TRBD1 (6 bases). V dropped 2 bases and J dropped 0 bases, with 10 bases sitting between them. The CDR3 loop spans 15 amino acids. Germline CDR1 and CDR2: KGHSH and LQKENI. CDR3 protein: CASSPDDRLNTEAFF. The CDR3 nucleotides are TGTGCCAGCTCACCAGATGACAGGTTGAACACTGAAGCTTTCTTT.